A selection of T cell receptor beta chains follows, all from one sample in a study of T-cell memory formation after mild COVID-19. TCRdb passed the 5' RACE reads through MiXCR, listing each CDR3 protein once. The sample includes 560,000 or so distinct CDR3 sequences, 15% to 20% of them seen just once. Sequenced sample: PBMCs or a T cell subset sorted from them (not recorded which). These receptors came from an adult woman who had mild COVID-19 (a few samples of this study predate the infection). Cell type and time point are not known. Each CDR3 is given with its conserved first and last residue.

CSAPHLENTEAFF,TRBJ1-1,TRBV29-1
CASSESGRTNTEAFF,TRBJ1-1,TRBV10-2
CASSTRSYTGTWSETQYF,TRBJ2-5,TRBV19
CATSRDPMEGYYGYTF,TRBJ1-2,TRBV15
CASSLRAGGEQYF,TRBJ2-7,TRBV12-3/TRBV12-4
CASSLLGAGNTIYF,TRBJ1-3,TRBV5-6
CASQKTGVRGGNTEAFF,TRBJ1-1,TRBV6-2/TRBV6-3
CASSYYQGQGNEQYF,TRBJ2-7,TRBV5-1
CASSYDRGVANEQFF,TRBJ2-1,TRBV6-6
CASQWAPGANVLTF,TRBJ2-6,TRBV5-6
CASSFGLAGGPLDTQYF,TRBJ2-3,TRBV7-8
CASGSRTGGSNEQYF,TRBJ2-7,TRBV6-5
CASSLFGTGELFF,TRBJ2-2,TRBV5-1
CASSPTTGGEEQYF,TRBJ2-7,TRBV5-1
CASSKGQGASGYTF,TRBJ1-2,TRBV7-9
CASSRTGGDEQYF,TRBJ2-7,TRBV5-4
CASSLTGDTQYF,TRBJ2-3,TRBV7-3
CASSPGQGLEETQYF,TRBJ2-5,TRBV6-2/TRBV6-3
CASSQGTVGFF,TRBJ1-1,TRBV3-1
CASSLVAGGAYEQYF,TRBJ2-7,TRBV5-1
CSARDQQRSSTDTQYF,TRBJ2-3,TRBV20-1
CSARARQRGRLQETQYF,TRBJ2-5,TRBV20-1
CASSYSSSGSSYNEQFF,TRBJ2-1,TRBV6-5
CASSEIDRGVQETQYF,TRBJ2-5,TRBV7-2